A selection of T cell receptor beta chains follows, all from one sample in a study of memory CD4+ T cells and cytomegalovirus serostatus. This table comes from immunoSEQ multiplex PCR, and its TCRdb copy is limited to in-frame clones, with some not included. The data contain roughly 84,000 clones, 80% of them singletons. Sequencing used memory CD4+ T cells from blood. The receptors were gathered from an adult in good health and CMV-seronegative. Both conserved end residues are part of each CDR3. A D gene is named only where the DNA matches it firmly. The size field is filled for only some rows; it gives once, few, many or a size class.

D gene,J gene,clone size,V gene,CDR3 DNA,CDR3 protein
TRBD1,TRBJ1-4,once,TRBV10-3,TGTGCCATCAGTGCCGGACAGGGTCCAGTCAATCCCGAGAAACTGTTTTTT,CAISAGQGPVNPEKLFF
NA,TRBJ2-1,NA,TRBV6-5,TGTGCCAGCAGTTACTCTCGGCAGCCATCCTACAATGAGCAGTTCTTC,CASSYSRQPSYNEQFF
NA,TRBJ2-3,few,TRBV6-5,TGTGCCAGCAGTTTTGGAGCTAGCACAGATACGCAGTATTTT,CASSFGASTDTQYF
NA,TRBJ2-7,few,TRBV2,TGTGCCAGCAGGCTTGGGGGAGGAACTTACGAGCAGTACTTC,CASRLGGGTYEQYF
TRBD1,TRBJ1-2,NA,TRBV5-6,TGTGCCAGCAGCTTAAAGGGACAGACGTATGGCTACACCTTC,CASSLKGQTYGYTF
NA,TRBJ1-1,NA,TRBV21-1,TGTGCCAGAGGGGGGAGGAGGCACACTGAAGCTTTCTTT,CARGGRRHTEAFF
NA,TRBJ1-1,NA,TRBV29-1,TGCAGCACCACGGTCCAGGACATGAACACTGAAGCTTTCTTT,CSTTVQDMNTEAFF
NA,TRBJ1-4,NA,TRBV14,TGTGCCAGCAGCCAAGAAGGCAGGGCTAATGAAAAACTGTTTTTT,CASSQEGRANEKLFF
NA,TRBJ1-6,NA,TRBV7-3,TGTGCCAGCAGCTTGGGACACACTAATTCACCCCTCCACTTT,CASSLGHTNSPLHF
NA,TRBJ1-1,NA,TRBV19,TGTGCCAGTAGTACCAGGGAGGGGAACACTGAAGCTTTCTTT,CASSTREGNTEAFF
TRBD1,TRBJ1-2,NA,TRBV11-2,TGTGCCAGCAGCTTACCCCGAACAGGGGTAAAGCCAACCTTC,CASSLPRTGVKPTF
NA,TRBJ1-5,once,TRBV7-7,TGTGCTAGCAGCTTAGGGGATAGGAGCAATCAGCCCCAGCATTTT,CASSLGDRSNQPQHF
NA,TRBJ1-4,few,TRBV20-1,TGCAGTGCGGGCCGGGACGAAAAACTGTTTTTT,CSAGRDEKLFF
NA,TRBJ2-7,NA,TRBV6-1,TGTGCCAGCATATTCCGGGACAATCTCTACGAGCAGTACTTC,CASIFRDNLYEQYF
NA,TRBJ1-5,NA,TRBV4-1,TGCGCCAGCAGCCAAGATTACCAGGGCTATCAGCCCCAGCATTTT,CASSQDYQGYQPQHF
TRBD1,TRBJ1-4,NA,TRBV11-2,TGTGCCAGCAGCTTATCCAGGACAGGGTGGTCTAATGAAAAACTGTTTTTT,CASSLSRTGWSNEKLFF
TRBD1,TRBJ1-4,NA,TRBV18,TGTGCCAGCTCACCATTACAGGGGAGGGAAAAACTGTTTTTT,CASSPLQGREKLFF
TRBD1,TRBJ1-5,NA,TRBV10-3,TGTGCCATCAGTGAGGGACAGGGAGGTCAGCCCCAGCATTTT,CAISEGQGGQPQHF
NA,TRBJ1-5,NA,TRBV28,TGTGCCAGCAGTTCGGACGGGTTAGCAAATCAGCCCCAGCATTTT,CASSSDGLANQPQHF
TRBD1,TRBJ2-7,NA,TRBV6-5,TGTGCCAGCAGTTATGGAGGGACAGGGGCATACGAGCAGTACTTC,CASSYGGTGAYEQYF
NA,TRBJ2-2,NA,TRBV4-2,TGTGCCAGCAGCCAAGACAGGGGCGGTGCCGGGGAGCTGTTTTTT,CASSQDRGGAGELFF
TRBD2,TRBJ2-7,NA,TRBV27,TGTGCCAGCAGTTCCGCCGGGAGGGTATCATACGAGCAGTACTTC,CASSSAGRVSYEQYF
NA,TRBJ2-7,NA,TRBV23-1,TGCGCCAGCAGTCTATCATACGAGCAGTACTTC,CASSLSYEQYF
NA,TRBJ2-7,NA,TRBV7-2,TGTGCCAGCAGCTTTGGGTCTTCTGCAGGATACGAGCAGTACTTC,CASSFGSSAGYEQYF
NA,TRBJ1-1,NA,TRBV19,TGTGCCAGTACAGTAGCAGGGGACACTGAAGCTTTCTTT,CASTVAGDTEAFF
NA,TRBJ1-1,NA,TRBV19,TGTGCCAGTAGTGACAGCCTGAGGGGAAACACTGAAGCTTTCTTT,CASSDSLRGNTEAFF
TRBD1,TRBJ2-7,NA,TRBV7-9,TGTGCCAGCAGCATTATTCGGGACAGGGGGGCCGAGCAGTACTTC,CASSIIRDRGAEQYF
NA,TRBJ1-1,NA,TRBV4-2,TGTGCCAGCACCCCAGTGGGCAGAGGAACTGAAGCTTTCTTT,CASTPVGRGTEAFF
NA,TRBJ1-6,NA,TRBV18,TGTGCCAGCTCACCAAATGGTGAGGATTCACCCCTCCACTTT,CASSPNGEDSPLHF
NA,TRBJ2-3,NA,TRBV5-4,TGTGCCAGCAGCCCCTGGGAGGGGGGCACAGATACGCAGTATTTT,CASSPWEGGTDTQYF
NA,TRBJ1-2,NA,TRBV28,TGTGCCAGCAACCAGGGTTGGGGAAAGTATGGCTACACCTTC,CASNQGWGKYGYTF
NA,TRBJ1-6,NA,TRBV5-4,TGTGCCAGCAGCTCCCCGAGTGTTAATTCACCCCTCCACTTT,CASSSPSVNSPLHF
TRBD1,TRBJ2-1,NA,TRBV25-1,TGTGCCAGCAGCGCAAGGACAGGGGGCAACAATGAGCAGTTCTTC,CASSARTGGNNEQFF
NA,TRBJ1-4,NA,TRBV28,TGTGCCAGCAAGTTCGTTGGGGGAGGAGAAAAACTGTTTTTT,CASKFVGGGEKLFF
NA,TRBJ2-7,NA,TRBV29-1,TGCAGCGTCGCCGGGCAGAACTCCTACGAGCAGTACTTC,CSVAGQNSYEQYF
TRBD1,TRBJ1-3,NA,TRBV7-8,TGTGCCAGCACCTCGATTAGGTGGACAGGGGAAAACACCATATATTTT,CASTSIRWTGENTIYF
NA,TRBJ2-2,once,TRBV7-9,TGTGCCAGCAGCCACTCGTTGGGGGACACCGGGGAGCTGTTTTTT,CASSHSLGDTGELFF
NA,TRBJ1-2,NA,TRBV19,TGTGCCAGTAGTGAGGGACGGACTGAGACCTATGGCTACACCTTC,CASSEGRTETYGYTF
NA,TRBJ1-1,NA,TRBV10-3,TGTGCCATCAGTAGACCGGAGGGGAGCACTGAAGCTTTCTTT,CAISRPEGSTEAFF
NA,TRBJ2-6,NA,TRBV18,TGTGCCAGCTCACCACAGGCGATTAGCTCTGGGGCCAACGTCCTGACTTTC,CASSPQAISSGANVLTF
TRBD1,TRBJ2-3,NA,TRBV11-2,TGTGCCAGCAGCTTCGGACAGGGCCCTAGCACAGATACGCAGTATTTT,CASSFGQGPSTDTQYF
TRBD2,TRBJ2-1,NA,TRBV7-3,TGTGCCAGCAGCCGAGGGACTAGCGGGCTTTGGGGTGAGCAGTTCTTC,CASSRGTSGLWGEQFF
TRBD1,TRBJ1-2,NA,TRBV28,TGTGCCAGCAGTCCTCCGGGACAGCTATTCTATGGCTACACCTTC,CASSPPGQLFYGYTF
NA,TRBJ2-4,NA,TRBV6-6,TGTGCCAGCAGTTCATCGGGTGGGAACATTCAGTACTTC,CASSSSGGNIQYF
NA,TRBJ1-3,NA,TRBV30,TGTGCCTGGGAGGGGGGCGCCGGCACCATATATTTT,CAWEGGAGTIYF
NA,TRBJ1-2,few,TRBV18,TGTGCCAGCTCACCACCGCAGGGGAGGGACTATGGCTACACCTTC,CASSPPQGRDYGYTF
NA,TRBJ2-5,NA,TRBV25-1,TGTGCCAGCAGTGAATTTGGAGGGAAAGAGACCCAGTACTTC,CASSEFGGKETQYF
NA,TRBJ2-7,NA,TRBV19,TGTGCCACCTCTGGGCCGGGCGAGCAGTACTTC,CATSGPGEQYF